The sequence of this T cell receptor beta chain was determined in a study of human T cells and chemical hapten exposure. This clonotype was detected a few times. TCRdb used MiXCR to reprocess the RACE reads, holding one entry per CDR3 protein. The sample yields under 130,000 distinct CDR3 sequences, roughly a third seen once. This sample's time point: patch test 3, about 24 weeks after DPC sensitization. Treatment reported: therapeutic diphenylcyclopropenone sensitization with weekly scalp DPC. Germline V gene lookup returns CDR1 SGHDN and CDR2 FVKESK. This CDR3 comprises 13 residues. Trimming took 6 bases from V and 2 from J, leaving 10 bases between them.

This sequence was found in a man aged 35 to 55 with alopecia areata. Some clones in this sample may be carry-over from other donors' samples. The chain is built from TRBV14 and TRBJ1-1; D ambiguous. The source material was whole blood, sampled in connection with sensitization to the hapten diphenylcyclopropenone (DPC). This CDR3 is CASRTAGNTEAFF. DNA of the CDR3: TGTGCCAGCAGAACAGCAGGAAACACTGAAGCTTTCTTT.